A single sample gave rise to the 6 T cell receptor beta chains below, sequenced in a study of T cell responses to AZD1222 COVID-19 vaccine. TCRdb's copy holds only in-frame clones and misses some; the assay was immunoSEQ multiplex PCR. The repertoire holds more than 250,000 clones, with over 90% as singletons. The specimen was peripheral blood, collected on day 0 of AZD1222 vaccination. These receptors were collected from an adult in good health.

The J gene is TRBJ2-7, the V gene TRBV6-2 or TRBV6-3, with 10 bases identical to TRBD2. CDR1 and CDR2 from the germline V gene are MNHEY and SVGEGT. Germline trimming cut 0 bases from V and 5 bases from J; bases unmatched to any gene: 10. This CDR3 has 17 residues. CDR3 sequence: CASSYSLSGRADDEQYF. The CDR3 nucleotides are TGTGCCAGCAGTTACTCGTTGAGCGGGAGGGCCGATGACGAGCAGTACTTC.

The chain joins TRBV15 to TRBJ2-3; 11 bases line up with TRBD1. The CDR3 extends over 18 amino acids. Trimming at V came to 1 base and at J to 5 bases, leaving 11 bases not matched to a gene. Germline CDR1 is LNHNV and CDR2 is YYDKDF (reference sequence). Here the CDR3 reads CATSRAGGDRGNRDTQYF. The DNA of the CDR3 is TGTGCCACCAGCAGAGCGGGGGGGGACAGGGGGAATCGAGATACGCAGTATTTT.

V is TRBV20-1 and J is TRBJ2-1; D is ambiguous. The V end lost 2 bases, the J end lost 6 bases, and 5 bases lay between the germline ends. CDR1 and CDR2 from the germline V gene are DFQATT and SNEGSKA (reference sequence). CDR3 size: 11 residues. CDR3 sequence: CSARLGNEQFF. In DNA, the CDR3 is TGCAGTGCTAGACTAGGCAATGAGCAGTTCTTC.

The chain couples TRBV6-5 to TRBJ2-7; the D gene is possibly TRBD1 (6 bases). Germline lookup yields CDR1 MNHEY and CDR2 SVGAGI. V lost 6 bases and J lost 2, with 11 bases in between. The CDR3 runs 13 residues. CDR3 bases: TGTGCCAGCAGGGTCACAGGGACCTACGAGCAGTACTTC. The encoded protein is CASRVTGTYEQYF.

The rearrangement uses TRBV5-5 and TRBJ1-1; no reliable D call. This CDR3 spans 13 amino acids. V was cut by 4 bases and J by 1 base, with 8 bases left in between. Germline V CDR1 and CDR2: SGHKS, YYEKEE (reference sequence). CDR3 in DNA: TGTGCCAGCAGCCCGGATACGAACACTGAAGCTTTCTTT. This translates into CASSPDTNTEAFF.

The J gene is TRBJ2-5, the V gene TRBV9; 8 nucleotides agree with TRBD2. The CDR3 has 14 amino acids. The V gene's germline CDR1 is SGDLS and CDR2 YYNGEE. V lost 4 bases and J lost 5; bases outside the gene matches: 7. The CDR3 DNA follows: TGTGCCAGCAGCCCCAGCGGGGGACGGGAGACCCAGTACTTC. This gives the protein CASSPSGGRETQYF.